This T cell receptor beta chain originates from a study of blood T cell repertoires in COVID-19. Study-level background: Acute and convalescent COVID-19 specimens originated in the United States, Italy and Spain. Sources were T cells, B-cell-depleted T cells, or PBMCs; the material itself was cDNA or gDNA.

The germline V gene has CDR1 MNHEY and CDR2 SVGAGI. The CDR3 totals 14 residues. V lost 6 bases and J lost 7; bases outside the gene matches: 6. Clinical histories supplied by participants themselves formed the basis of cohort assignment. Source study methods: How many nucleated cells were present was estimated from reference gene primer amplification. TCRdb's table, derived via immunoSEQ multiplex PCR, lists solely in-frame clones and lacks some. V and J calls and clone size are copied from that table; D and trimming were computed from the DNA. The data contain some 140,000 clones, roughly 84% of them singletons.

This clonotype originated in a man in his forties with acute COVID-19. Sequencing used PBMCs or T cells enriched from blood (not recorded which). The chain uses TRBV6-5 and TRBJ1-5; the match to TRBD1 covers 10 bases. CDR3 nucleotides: TGTGCCAGCAGGGGACAGGGGTCGGGACAGCCCCAGCATTTT. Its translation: CASRGQGSGQPQHF.